This entry is about one T cell receptor (beta chain). Clones were read by immunoSEQ multiplex PCR, and TCRdb kept only the in-frame ones, dropping some. The sample shows approximately 220,000 clones, about 90% of them seen only once. Participants came from some 26 US areas, aged roughly 18 to 89 years. The data stem from a study of blood T cell repertoires in COVID-19. The TCR originated in a woman in her 30s with acute COVID-19. The sample comprised PBMCs or T cells enriched from blood (not recorded which).

The CDR3 region has the DNA TGTGCCACCAGGGACAGCCAATTAGAAAAACTGTTTTTT. This translates into CATRDSQLEKLFF. The V and J genes are TRBV15 and TRBJ1-4, with D possibly matching TRBD1 (6 bases). The germline V gene has CDR1 LNHNV and CDR2 YYDKDF (reference sequence). The V end was cut by 6 bases, the J end by 8 bases, with 13 bases between. The CDR3 covers 13 residues.